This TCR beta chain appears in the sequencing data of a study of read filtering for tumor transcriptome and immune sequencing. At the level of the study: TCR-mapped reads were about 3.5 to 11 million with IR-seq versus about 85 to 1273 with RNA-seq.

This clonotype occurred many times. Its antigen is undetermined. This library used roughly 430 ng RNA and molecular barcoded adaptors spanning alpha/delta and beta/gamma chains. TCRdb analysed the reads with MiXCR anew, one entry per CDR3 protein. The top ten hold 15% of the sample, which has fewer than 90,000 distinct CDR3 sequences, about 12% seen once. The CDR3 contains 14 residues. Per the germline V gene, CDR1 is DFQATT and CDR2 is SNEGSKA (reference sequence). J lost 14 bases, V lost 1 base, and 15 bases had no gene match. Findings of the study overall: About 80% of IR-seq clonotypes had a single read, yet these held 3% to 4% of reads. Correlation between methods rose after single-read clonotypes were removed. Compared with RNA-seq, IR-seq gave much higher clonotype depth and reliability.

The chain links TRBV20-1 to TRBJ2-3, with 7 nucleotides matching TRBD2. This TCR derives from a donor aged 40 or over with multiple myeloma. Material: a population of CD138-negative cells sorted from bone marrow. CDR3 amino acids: CSARGARGGLYGYF. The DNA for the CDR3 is TGCAGTGCTAGAGGGGCCCGGGGAGGGTTGTACGGGTATTTT.